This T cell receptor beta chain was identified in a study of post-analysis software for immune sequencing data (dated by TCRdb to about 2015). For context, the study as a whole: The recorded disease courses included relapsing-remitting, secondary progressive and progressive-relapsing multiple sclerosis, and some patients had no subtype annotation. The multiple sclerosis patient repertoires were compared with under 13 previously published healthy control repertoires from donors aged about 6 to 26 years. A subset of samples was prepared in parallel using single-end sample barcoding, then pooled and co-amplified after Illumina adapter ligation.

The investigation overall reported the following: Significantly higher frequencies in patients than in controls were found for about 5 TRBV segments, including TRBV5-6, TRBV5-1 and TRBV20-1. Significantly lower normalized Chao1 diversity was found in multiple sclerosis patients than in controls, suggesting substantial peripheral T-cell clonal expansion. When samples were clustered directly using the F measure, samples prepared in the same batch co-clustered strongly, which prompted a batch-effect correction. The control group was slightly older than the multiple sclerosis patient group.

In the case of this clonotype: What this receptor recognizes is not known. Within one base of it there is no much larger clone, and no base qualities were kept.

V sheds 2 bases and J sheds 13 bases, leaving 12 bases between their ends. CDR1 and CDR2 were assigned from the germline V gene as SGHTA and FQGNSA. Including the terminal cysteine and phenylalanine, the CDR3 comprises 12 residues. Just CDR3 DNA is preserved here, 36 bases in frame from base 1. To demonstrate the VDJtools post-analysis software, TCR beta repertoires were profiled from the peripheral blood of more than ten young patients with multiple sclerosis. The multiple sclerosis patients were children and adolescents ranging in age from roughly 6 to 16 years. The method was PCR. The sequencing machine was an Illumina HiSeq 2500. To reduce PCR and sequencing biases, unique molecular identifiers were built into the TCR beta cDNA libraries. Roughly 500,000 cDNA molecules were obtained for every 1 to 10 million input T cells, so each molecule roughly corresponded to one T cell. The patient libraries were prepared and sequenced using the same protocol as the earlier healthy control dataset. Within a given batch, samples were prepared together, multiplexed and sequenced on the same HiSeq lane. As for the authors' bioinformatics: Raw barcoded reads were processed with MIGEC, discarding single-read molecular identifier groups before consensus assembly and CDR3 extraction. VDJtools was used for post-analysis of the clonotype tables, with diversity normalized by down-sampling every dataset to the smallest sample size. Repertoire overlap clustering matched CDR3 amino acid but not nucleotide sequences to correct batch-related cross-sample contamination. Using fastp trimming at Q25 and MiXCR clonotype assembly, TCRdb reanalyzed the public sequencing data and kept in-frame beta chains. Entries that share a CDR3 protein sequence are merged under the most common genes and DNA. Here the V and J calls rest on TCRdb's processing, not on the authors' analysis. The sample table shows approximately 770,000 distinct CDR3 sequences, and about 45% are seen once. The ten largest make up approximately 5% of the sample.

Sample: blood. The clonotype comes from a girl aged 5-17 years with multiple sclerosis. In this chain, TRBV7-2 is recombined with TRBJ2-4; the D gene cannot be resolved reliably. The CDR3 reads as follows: CASSLIQTEQYF. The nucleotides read TGTGCCAGCAGCTTAATACAGACGGAGCAGTACTTC.